One and the same sample provided the 27 T cell receptor beta chains below, sequenced in a study of T cell repertoires in cytomegalovirus infection. From the reads, TCRdb called clonotypes with MiXCR, one entry per CDR3 protein. The table records 600,000 to 700,000 distinct CDR3 sequences, around 32% of them present only once. Their target antigens are unknown. Specimen: cultured PBMCs, collected from culture after CMV antigen stimulation. The receptors originated from a human donor in good health (CMV status not recorded). Some clones in this sample may be carry-over from other donors' samples.

CDR3 amino acids: CASSPPLDRALETQYF. The CDR3 coding sequence is TGTGCCAGTAGTCCTCCCCTCGACAGGGCTTTAGAGACCCAGTACTTC. The rearrangement uses TRBV19 and TRBJ2-5; 7 positions match TRBD1. The CDR3 length is 16 residues. The V gene's germline CDR1 is LNHDA and CDR2 SQIVND (reference sequence). The V segment lost 5 bases and the J segment 4 bases; nucleotides outside the gene matches: 13.

The chain links TRBV2 to TRBJ1-2; 7 bases agree with TRBD1. After removal of 7 bases from V and 4 bases from J, the junction contained 6 bases not matched to a gene. The CDR3 has 13 residues. Germline CDR1 reads SNHLY; CDR2 reads FYNNEI. CDR3 sequence (DNA): TGTGCCAGCATGGACAGGCGAATCTATGGCTACACCTTC. Amino acid sequence: CASMDRRIYGYTF. The variable domain in full, with the rest retrieved from reference TRBV2 and TRBJ1-2, is EPEVTQTPSHQVTQMGQEVILRCVPISNHLYFYWYRQILGQKVEFLVSFYNNEISEKSEIFDDQFSVERPDGSNFTLKIRSTKLEDSAMYFCASMDRRIYGYTFGSGTRLTVV.

V and J are TRBV11-3 and TRBJ2-2, with D hard to call. V was pared by 3 bases and J by 7 bases, with 6 bases between. This CDR3 contains 12 residues. Per germline, CDR1 SGHNT and CDR2 YENEEA. CDR3 bases: TGTGCCAGCAGCTTCGGGCACGGGGAGCTGTTTTTT. Translated, it gives CASSFGHGELFF.

The V call is TRBV20-1, the J call TRBJ2-1; TRBD2 aligns across 7 bases. Germline loops: CDR1 DFQATT, CDR2 SNEGSKA (reference sequence). The CDR3 runs 15 residues. The J segment lost 3 bases and the V segment lost 0 bases, leaving 5 bases of the junction unmatched. CDR3 nucleotide sequence: TGCAGTGCTAGAGATCTGGCTAGCGGCTACAATGAGCAGTTCTTC. This gives the protein CSARDLASGYNEQFF.

A few counts support this clonotype. CDR3 in DNA: TGCAGTGCTCCGGACTATAACGGAGATGATACGCAGTATTTT. Its translation is CSAPDYNGDDTQYF. The chain combines TRBV20-1 with TRBJ2-3; a possible D gene is TRBD2 (6 bases). The germline V gene encodes CDR1 DFQATT and CDR2 SNEGSKA (reference sequence). This CDR3 comprises 14 residues. The V end was cut by 5 bases, the J end by 6 bases, with 18 bases between.

The V and J genes are TRBV19 and TRBJ1-1; a possible D gene is TRBD1 (6 bases). The germline CDR1 and CDR2 sequences are LNHDA and SQIVND (reference sequence). Trimming cost V 0 bases and J 5 bases, with 13 bases left between them. The CDR3 is 15 amino acids. The CDR3 DNA reads TGTGCCAGTAGTATAGACCGACAGGTATGGACTGAAGCTTTCTTT. It translates to CASSIDRQVWTEAFF.

J is TRBJ2-3 and V is TRBV5-4; a possible D gene is TRBD2 (7 bases). The germline gives CDR1 SGHNT, CDR2 YYREEE (reference sequence). This CDR3 is 14 amino acids long. V was pared by 7 bases and J by 5 bases, with 17 bases between. The CDR3 region is CASRVGGAQDTQYF. CDR3 DNA sequence: TGTGCCAGCCGGGTAGGGGGGGCCCAAGATACGCAGTATTTT.

The CDR3 loop is CASSYSGLGQGEKLFF. CDR3 DNA: TGTGCCAGCAGTTACTCCGGCCTCGGGCAAGGGGAAAAACTGTTTTTT. The chain links TRBV6-5 to TRBJ1-4; D gene unclear. V gave up 0 bases and J gave up 8 bases, with 16 bases separating them. The CDR3 sequence is 16 residues long. CDR1 MNHEY and CDR2 SVGAGI come from the germline V gene.

The chain uses TRBV12-3 or TRBV12-4 and TRBJ1-2; no clear D gene. The CDR3 has 12 amino acids. Trimming removed 5 bases from V and 4 bases from J, with 8 bases in between. The CDR3, as DNA: TGTGCCAGCAGTGAGACGGGCTATGGCTACACCTTC. This encodes CASSETGYGYTF.

In this sample, this clonotype turned up a few times. The V call is TRBV19, the J call TRBJ1-5, with unresolved D. The CDR3 totals 15 residues. Trimming left V 1 base short and J 9 bases short, with 16 bases between. CDR1 and CDR2 from the germline V gene are LNHDA and SQIVND (reference sequence). DNA for the CDR3: TGTGCCAGTAGTATAGGAGCGACCCAAGGACGGCCCCAGCATTTT. This translates into CASSIGATQGRPQHF.

The genes are TRBV2 and TRBJ1-2, with D unresolved. The V gene's germline CDR1 is SNHLY and CDR2 FYNNEI. CDR3 size: 18 residues. V was shortened by 0 bases and J by 9 bases, with 26 bases between the two germline ends. The chain's CDR3 is CASSEALSPGRSTKSYTF. CDR3 sequence (DNA): TGTGCCAGCAGTGAAGCGCTATCCCCCGGACGGTCGACGAAGAGCTACACCTTC.

The rearrangement links TRBV6-2 or TRBV6-3 to TRBJ2-3; TRBD1 agrees at 11 bases. Trimming at V came to 2 bases and at J to 4 bases, leaving 5 bases not matched to a gene. Germline assignment: CDR1 MNHEY and CDR2 SVGEGT. The CDR3 is 16 residues long. CDR3 amino acids: CASSYRTGGEADTQYF. DNA of the CDR3: TGTGCCAGCAGTTACCGGACAGGGGGCGAGGCAGATACGCAGTATTTT.

The CDR3 DNA reads TGTGCCACCAGCAGGCTAGCGGCGACGTTCACAGATACGCAGTATTTT. It yields the protein CATSRLAATFTDTQYF. V and J are TRBV15 and TRBJ2-3; the match to TRBD2 covers 7 bases. The CDR3 is 16 residues long. The V gene's germline CDR1 is LNHNV and CDR2 YYDKDF (reference sequence). Unmatched junction bases numbered 8, after V lost 3 bases and J lost 2 bases.

The J gene is TRBJ1-5, the V gene TRBV15; D unclear. The germline V and J ends were trimmed by 1 base and 6 bases, with 7 bases remaining between them. This CDR3 has 13 residues. CDR1 LNHNV and CDR2 YYDKDF come from the germline V gene (reference sequence). This CDR3 is CATSRGVSQPQHF. In DNA, the CDR3 is TGTGCCACCAGCAGAGGAGTGAGTCAGCCCCAGCATTTT.

The rearrangement uses TRBV7-2 and TRBJ2-7; the match to TRBD1 covers 7 bases. The CDR3 is 14 amino acids. Germline CDR1 SGHTA, CDR2 FQGNSA. J lost 2 bases, V lost 6 bases, and 7 bases had no gene match. CDR3 sequence: CASRTGPAAYEQYF. CDR3 nucleotide sequence: TGTGCCAGCAGGACAGGGCCTGCTGCCTACGAGCAGTACTTC.

The V call is TRBV14, the J call TRBJ1-4, with D hard to call. The V end lost 6 bases, the J end lost 7 bases, and 18 bases lay between the germline ends. Germline V CDR1 and CDR2: SGHDN, FVKESK. This CDR3 is 15 amino acids long. The CDR3 protein is CASRSSSALTEKLFF. For the CDR3, the DNA is TGTGCCAGCAGGAGCTCAAGCGCTCTGACTGAAAAACTGTTTTTT.

The rearrangement uses TRBV7-2 and TRBJ1-6; no reliable D call. Germline V gene lookup returns CDR1 SGHTA and CDR2 FQGNSA. Deletions cut 3 bases from V and 7 bases from J, with 7 bases between. The CDR3 is 13 amino acids. Here the CDR3 reads CASSLRYNSPLHF. The CDR3 DNA is TGTGCCAGCAGCTTGAGGTACAATTCACCCCTCCACTTT.

The J gene is TRBJ2-3, the V gene TRBV20-1; 10 nucleotides match TRBD2. Germline lookup yields CDR1 DFQATT and CDR2 SNEGSKA (reference sequence). The J segment lost 2 bases and the V segment lost 5 bases, leaving 13 bases of the junction unmatched. The CDR3 runs 17 residues. Written as DNA, the CDR3 is TGCAGTGCTTCCACCCCGAGGACTAGCGGCTACACAGATACGCAGTATTTT. Its translation: CSASTPRTSGYTDTQYF.

This clonotype was counted between two and nine times. This sequence joins TRBV12-3 or TRBV12-4 and TRBJ2-1, with 9 bases lining up with TRBD2. The CDR3 is 15 residues long. V lost 7 bases and J lost 8; bases outside the gene matches: 12. The CDR3 is CASNLGGSGRYEQFF. CDR3 DNA: TGTGCCAGCAACCTCGGGGGTAGCGGGAGATATGAGCAGTTCTTC.

The rearrangement uses TRBV6-2 or TRBV6-3 and TRBJ2-2, with D unclear. The CDR3 sequence is 11 residues long. CDR1 MNHEY and CDR2 SVGEGT come from the germline V gene. Trimming cost V 5 bases and J 7 bases, with 5 bases left between them. The CDR3 coding sequence is TGTGCCAGCAGTGAGTACGGGGAGCTGTTTTTT. The encoded protein is CASSEYGELFF.

This clonotype was counted many times. The chain couples TRBV7-9 to TRBJ2-7; 7 bases map to TRBD1. Germline loops: CDR1 SEHNR, CDR2 FQNEAQ (reference sequence). The CDR3 consists of 15 residues. V gave up 4 bases and J gave up 0 bases; unmatched junction bases: 6. CDR3 DNA sequence: TGTGCCAGCAGCTCGACGACAGGGACCTCCTACGAGCAGTACTTC. It translates to CASSSTTGTSYEQYF. The full variable domain, rest sourced from reference TRBV7-9 and TRBJ2-7, is DTGVSQNPRHKITKRGQNVTFRCDPISEHNRLYWYRQTLGQGPEFLTYFQNEAQLEKSRLLSDRFSAERPKGSFSTLEIQRTEQGDSAMYLCASSSTTGTSYEQYFGPGTRLTVT.

This clonotype was found a few times. V and J are TRBV2 and TRBJ1-2; D not resolved. Germline V gene sequence: CDR1 SNHLY, CDR2 FYNNEI. This CDR3 comprises 14 residues. V lost 0 bases and J 4 bases, leaving 9 bases between the germline ends. The CDR3 loop is CASSEASTSYGYTF. In nucleotides, the CDR3 is TGTGCCAGCAGTGAAGCCTCAACATCCTATGGCTACACCTTC.

This sequence joins TRBV12-3 or TRBV12-4 and TRBJ1-3; D call uncertain. This CDR3 has 17 amino acids. Trimming removed 6 bases at V and 0 bases at J, with 18 bases between. CDR3 coding DNA: TGTGCCAGCAGGGGTTCGTTGGGTCGAGCCTCTGGAAACACCATATATTTT. Protein product: CASRGSLGRASGNTIYF.

A few counts support this clonotype. The chain employs TRBV12-3 or TRBV12-4 and TRBJ2-5; D might be TRBD1 or TRBD2, each matching 5 bases. The CDR3 is made up of 15 amino acids. V gave up 3 bases and J gave up 1 base, with 12 bases separating them. In DNA, the CDR3 is TGTGCCAGCAGTTTGTCCGGGGCGCTCCAAGAGACCCAGTACTTC. Protein sequence: CASSLSGALQETQYF.

This clonotype was recorded at least ten times. The chain joins TRBV7-2 to TRBJ2-5; the D call may be TRBD1 or TRBD2 (5 bases each). This CDR3 is 14 amino acids long. CDR1 and CDR2 from the germline V gene are SGHTA and FQGNSA. The ends were cut back, 5 bases at V and 1 base at J, with 11 bases in the middle. CDR3 bases: TGTGCCAGCAGCCGGGACCTATCCCAAGAGACCCAGTACTTC. Its translation: CASSRDLSQETQYF.

The chain links TRBV9 to TRBJ2-7; 9 nucleotides align to TRBD2. Unmatched junction bases numbered 6, after V lost 4 bases and J lost 7 bases. The CDR3 has 13 amino acids. Germline CDR1 reads SGDLS; CDR2 reads YYNGEE. The CDR3 DNA sequence: TGTGCCAGCAGCATTGAAGGACTAGCGGAGCAGTACTTC. Its protein is CASSIEGLAEQYF. Combining the CDR3 with reference TRBV9 and TRBJ2-7 gives the whole variable domain DSGVTQTPKHLITATGQRVTLRCSPRSGDLSVYWYQQSLDQGLQFLIQYYNGEERAKGNILERFSAQQFPDLHSELNLSSLELGDSALYFCASSIEGLAEQYFGPGTRLTVT.

The genes are TRBV4-2 and TRBJ1-2; weak D call: TRBD1 (5 bases). The CDR3 length is 14 residues. Germline V gives CDR1 LGHNA, CDR2 YNFKEQ. The germline V and J ends were trimmed by 4 bases and 3 bases, with 12 bases remaining between them. CDR3: CASSRDGLYYGYTF. For the CDR3, the DNA is TGTGCCAGCAGCCGGGACGGCCTCTACTATGGCTACACCTTC.